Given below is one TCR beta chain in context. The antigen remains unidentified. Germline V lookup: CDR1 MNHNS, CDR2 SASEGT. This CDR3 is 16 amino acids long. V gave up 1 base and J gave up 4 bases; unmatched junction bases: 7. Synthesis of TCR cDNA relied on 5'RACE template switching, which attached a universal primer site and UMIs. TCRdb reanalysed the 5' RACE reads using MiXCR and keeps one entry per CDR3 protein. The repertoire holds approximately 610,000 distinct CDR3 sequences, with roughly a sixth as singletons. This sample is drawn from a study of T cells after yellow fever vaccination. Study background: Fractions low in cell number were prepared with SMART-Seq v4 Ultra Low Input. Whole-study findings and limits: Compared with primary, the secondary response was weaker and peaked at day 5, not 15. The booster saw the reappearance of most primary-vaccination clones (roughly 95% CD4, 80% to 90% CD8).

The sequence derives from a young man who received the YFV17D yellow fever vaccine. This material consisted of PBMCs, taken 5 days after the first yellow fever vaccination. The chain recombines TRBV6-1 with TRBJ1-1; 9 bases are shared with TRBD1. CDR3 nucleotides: TGTGCCAGCAGTGAAGGAGGGACAGGGTGGAGCACTGAAGCTTTCTTT. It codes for CASSEGGTGWSTEAFF.